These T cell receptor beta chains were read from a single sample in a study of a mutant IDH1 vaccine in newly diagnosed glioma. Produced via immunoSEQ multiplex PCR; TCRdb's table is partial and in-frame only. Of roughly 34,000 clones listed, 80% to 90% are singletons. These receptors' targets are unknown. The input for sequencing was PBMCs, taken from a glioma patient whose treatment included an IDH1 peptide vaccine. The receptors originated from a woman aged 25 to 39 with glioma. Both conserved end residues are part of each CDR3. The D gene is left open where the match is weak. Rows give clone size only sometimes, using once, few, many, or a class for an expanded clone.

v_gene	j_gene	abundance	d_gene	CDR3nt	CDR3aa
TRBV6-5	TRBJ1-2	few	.	TGTGCCAGCAGTTACGGACAGAACTATGGCTACACCTTC	CASSYGQNYGYTF
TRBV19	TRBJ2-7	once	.	TGTGCCAGTAGTACTGGTTTCGGCGAGCAGTACTTC	CASSTGFGEQYF
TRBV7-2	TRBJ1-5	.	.	TGTGCCAGCAGCTTTACCCGACAGATTAGCAATCAGCCCCAGCATTTT	CASSFTRQISNQPQHF
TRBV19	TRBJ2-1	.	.	TGTGCCAGTAGTATAGATTGGACCTTAACCCTCAGCCATGAGCAGTTCTTC	CASSIDWTLTLSHEQFF
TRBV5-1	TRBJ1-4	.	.	TGCGCCAGCAGCCGGGGTCTCTCTGGGGAAAAACTGTTTTTT	CASSRGLSGEKLFF
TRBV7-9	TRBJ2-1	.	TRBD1	TGTGCCAGCAGCTTACAGGGGGTATACAATGAGCAGTTCTTC	CASSLQGVYNEQFF
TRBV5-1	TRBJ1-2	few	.	TGCGCCAGCACATCAGGAAACTATGGCTACACCTTC	CASTSGNYGYTF
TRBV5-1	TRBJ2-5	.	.	TGCGCCAGCAGGTCTTCCCCAAGTAAGCCGACCCAGTACTTC	CASRSSPSKPTQYF
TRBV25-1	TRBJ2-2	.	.	TGTGCCAGCAGTGACCGACTGAACACCGGGGAGCTGTTTTTT	CASSDRLNTGELFF
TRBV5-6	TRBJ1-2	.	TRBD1	TGTGCCAGCAGCTTACAGGGGGATCGATACACCTTC	CASSLQGDRYTF
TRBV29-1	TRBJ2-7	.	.	TGCAGCGTTGGAGGGGACGAGCAGTACTTC	CSVGGDEQYF
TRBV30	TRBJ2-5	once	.	TGTGCCTGGAGTGTACATCACTCTCCGTGGGAGACCCAGTACTTC	CAWSVHHSPWETQYF
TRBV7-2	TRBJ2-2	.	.	TGTGCCAGCAGCCCATACAGGCCCGACACCGGGGAGCTGTTTTTT	CASSPYRPDTGELFF
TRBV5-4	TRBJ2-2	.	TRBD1	TGTGCCAGCAGCAAAACAGGGGGGAACACCGGGGAGCTGTTTTTT	CASSKTGGNTGELFF
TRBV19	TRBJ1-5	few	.	TGTGCCAGTAGTATTTCGGCCTCTGCCATTAATCAGCCCCAGCATTTT	CASSISASAINQPQHF
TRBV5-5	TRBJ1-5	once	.	TGTGCCAGCAGCTTGACCACAGGGAATCAGCCCCAGCATTTT	CASSLTTGNQPQHF
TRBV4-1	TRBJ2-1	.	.	TGCGCCAGCAGAGGACAATACAATGAGCAGTTCTTC	CASRGQYNEQFF
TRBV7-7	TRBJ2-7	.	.	TGTGCTAGCAGCTTAGCGCTTGGGGTCTCCTACGAGCAGTACTTC	CASSLALGVSYEQYF
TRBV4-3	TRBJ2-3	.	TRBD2	TGCGCCAGCAGCCAAGGTTCGGGACTAGGGGGAGATACGCAGTATTTT	CASSQGSGLGGDTQYF
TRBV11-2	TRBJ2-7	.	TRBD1	TGTGCCAGCAGCTTATCTCCGGACAGGGCCTACGAGCAGTACTTC	CASSLSPDRAYEQYF
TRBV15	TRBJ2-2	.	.	TGTGCCACCAGCAGCCGGGACACCCGGAACACCGGGGAGCTGTTTTTT	CATSSRDTRNTGELFF
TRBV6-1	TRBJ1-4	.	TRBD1	TGTGCCAGCAGTGGACCGGGACAGGGGGCAAAACTGTTTTTT	CASSGPGQGAKLFF
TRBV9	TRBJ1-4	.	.	TGTGCCAGCAGCGAGGCAGGGTTGGACGAAAAACTGTTTTTT	CASSEAGLDEKLFF
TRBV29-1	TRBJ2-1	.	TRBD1	TGCAGCGTTGTGAACAGGGGAAGCATACATGAGCAGTTCTTC	CSVVNRGSIHEQFF
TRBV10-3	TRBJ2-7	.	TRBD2	TGTGCCATCAGCGGACTAGCGGGGTCATACGAGCAGTACTTC	CAISGLAGSYEQYF
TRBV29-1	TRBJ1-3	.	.	TGCAGCGTCTCCATTGACGGACGGTACTCTGGAAACACCATATATTTT	CSVSIDGRYSGNTIYF
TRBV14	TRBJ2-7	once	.	TGTGCCAGCAGCCAACAGACCGTCTCCTACGAGCAGTACTTC	CASSQQTVSYEQYF
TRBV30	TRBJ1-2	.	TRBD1	TGTGCCTGGAGTACCTGGGACAGATACTATGGCTACACCTTC	CAWSTWDRYYGYTF
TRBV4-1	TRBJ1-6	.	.	TGCGCCAGCAGCCAAGAGATTGACAGTCATAATTCACCCCTCCACTTT	CASSQEIDSHNSPLHF
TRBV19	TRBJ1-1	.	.	TGTGCCAGTAGTATCGATGACGACGGGGCTGAAGCTTTCTTT	CASSIDDDGAEAFF
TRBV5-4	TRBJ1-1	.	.	TGTGCCAGCAGCAGAAACACTGAAGCTTTCTTT	CASSRNTEAFF
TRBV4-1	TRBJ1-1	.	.	TGCGCCAGCAGCCAAGTCAGGGTGAACACTGAAGCTTTCTTT	CASSQVRVNTEAFF
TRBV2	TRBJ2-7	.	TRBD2	TGTGCCAGCAGTGGCGTCGGGGGACTACCCTACGAGCAGTACTTC	CASSGVGGLPYEQYF
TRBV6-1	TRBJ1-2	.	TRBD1	TGTGCCAGCAGGGGGACAGGGAACCGCTACACCTTC	CASRGTGNRYTF
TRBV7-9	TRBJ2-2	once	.	TGTGCCAGCAGCTTTGATACCGGGACCATAGGGTCCGGGGAGCTGTTTTTT	CASSFDTGTIGSGELFF
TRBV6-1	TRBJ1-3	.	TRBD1	TGTGCCAGCATCTGGAGACAGGGGGCTGGAAACACCATATATTTT	CASIWRQGAGNTIYF
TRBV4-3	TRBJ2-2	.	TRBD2	TGCGCCAGCAGCAAGCGAGCGGGGGCCCAGAACACCGGGGAGCTGTTTTTT	CASSKRAGAQNTGELFF
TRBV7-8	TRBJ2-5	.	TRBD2	TGTGCCAGCAGCTTACAGGCTAGCGGATCCAACCAAGAGACCCAGTACTTC	CASSLQASGSNQETQYF
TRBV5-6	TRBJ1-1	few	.	TGTGCCAGCAGTTCGTCCTCTACTGAAGCTTTCTTT	CASSSSSTEAFF
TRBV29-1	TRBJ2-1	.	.	TGCAGCGTTGGTCAGGCCCTTACCCATGAGCAGTTCTTC	CSVGQALTHEQFF
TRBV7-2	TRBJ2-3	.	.	TGTGCCAGGGGGGGAGAAGATACGCAGTATTTT	CARGGEDTQYF